A selection of T cell receptor beta chains follows, all from one sample in a study of T cell responses to AZD1222 COVID-19 vaccine. Measured with immunoSEQ multiplex PCR; TCRdb has only the in-frame clones, and not every one. The profile shows about 120,000 clones, roughly 90% of them singletons. Sequenced here: peripheral blood, sampled on day 0 of AZD1222 vaccination. The receptors originated from an adult in good health. The CDR3 runs from the conserved cysteine through the conserved F or W. Each record gives: V gene, D gene, CDR3 length, J gene, clone size, CDR3 DNA, CDR3 protein. The D gene is left open where the match is weak. Where a row states a size, it is once, few, many or the class of an expanded clone; other rows omit it.

>TRBV6-5|-|13|TRBJ1-4|-
TGTGCCAGCCGGCAGCGGTTTAATGAAAAACTGTTTTTT
CASRQRFNEKLFF
>TRBV3-1/TRBV3-2|TRBD1|11|TRBJ1-1|-
TGTGCCAGCAGCCGACAGGGTCTAGCTTTCTTT
CASSRQGLAFF
>TRBV19|-|15|TRBJ1-2|-
TGTGCCAGTGGTCGTCAGGGACCGGCGCGGTATGGCTACACCTTC
CASGRQGPARYGYTF
>TRBV4-3|-|12|TRBJ2-5|few
TGCGCCAGCAGCCAAGATCGTAGGACCCAGTACTTC
CASSQDRRTQYF
>TRBV5-1|-|13|TRBJ1-1|once
TGCGCCAGCAGCCGGACGGAGAACACTGAAGCTTTCTTT
CASSRTENTEAFF
>TRBV7-4|-|14|TRBJ2-7|-
TGTGCCAGCAGCCAAGCAAAGAGCTCCTACGAGCAGTACTTC
CASSQAKSSYEQYF
>TRBV6-2/TRBV6-3|TRBD1|16|TRBJ2-3|-
TGTGCCAGCAGTAAAAGACAGGGAGATAGCACAGATACGCAGTATTTT
CASSKRQGDSTDTQYF
>TRBV7-9|TRBD1|14|TRBJ1-2|-
TGTGCCAGCAGCTGGGGGACAGAATCCTATGGCTACACCTTC
CASSWGTESYGYTF
>TRBV19|-|17|TRBJ1-5|-
TGTGCCAGTAGCCCCAGGGGAAGGGCCGCTATTAATCAGCCCCAGCATTTT
CASSPRGRAAINQPQHF
>TRBV29-1|-|11|TRBJ1-2|-
TGCAGCGTTGCAACGGGAGTGAGCTACACCTTC
CSVATGVSYTF
>TRBV21-1|-|22|TRBJ2-7|-
TGTGCCAGCAGGAGTCGGGACGTTAAGGGAACCGAGCGTGGCGCGCTCTCCTACGAGCAGTACTTC
CASRSRDVKGTERGALSYEQYF
>TRBV7-6|-|15|TRBJ1-1|-
TGTGCCAGCAGCAACCGACAGCGGGGAAACACTGAAGCTTTCTTT
CASSNRQRGNTEAFF
>TRBV19|-|12|TRBJ1-2|-
TGTGCCAGTACCCCCAGATTCTATGGCTACACCTTC
CASTPRFYGYTF
>TRBV11-2|-|16|TRBJ1-6|once
TGTGCCAGCAGCTTCGTCCGCGGACATGATAATTCACCCCTCCACTTT
CASSFVRGHDNSPLHF
>TRBV10-1|TRBD1|14|TRBJ2-1|-
TGCGCCAGCTCTCCGGGACAGGGGCTGCATGAGCAGTTCTTC
CASSPGQGLHEQFF
>TRBV19|TRBD1|14|TRBJ2-1|-
TGTGCCAGTAGTATAACAGGGGGTAACAATGAGCAGTTCTTC
CASSITGGNNEQFF
>TRBV7-2|TRBD1|15|TRBJ2-1|-
TGTGCCAGCAGCGTAGGACAGGGGCGCTTCAATGAGCAGTTCTTC
CASSVGQGRFNEQFF
>TRBV30|-|13|TRBJ1-4|-
TGTGCCTGGAGTATGGGCTCGCGTGAAAAACTGTTTTTT
CAWSMGSREKLFF
>TRBV28|-|14|TRBJ1-4|-
TGTGCCAGCAGGAATCCGGAATTTAATGAAAAACTGTTTTTT
CASRNPEFNEKLFF
>TRBV19|-|17|TRBJ2-3|-
TGTGCCAGTAGTGGAACCCCCCGTAAGGGGAGCACAGATACGCAGTATTTT
CASSGTPRKGSTDTQYF
>TRBV18|-|13|TRBJ1-6|-
TGTGCCAGCTCACCCCAAGCTTATTCACCCCTCCACTTT
CASSPQAYSPLHF
>TRBV11-2|-|16|TRBJ1-4|few
TGTGCCAGCAGCTTGTCTTCCCAGGGGACTAATGAAAAACTGTTTTTT
CASSLSSQGTNEKLFF
>TRBV19|-|18|TRBJ2-2|-
TGTGCCAGTAGTATAGGTTTCCGGAGAATGGGGCCCACCGGGGAGCTGTTTTTT
CASSIGFRRMGPTGELFF
>TRBV19|-|15|TRBJ2-7|few
TGTGCCAGTAGACGGCAGCCGGGACAAACTTACGAGCAGTACTTC
CASRRQPGQTYEQYF
>TRBV19|-|14|TRBJ2-7|-
TGTGCCAGTAGTATAGCGGACAGTTCCTACGAGCAGTACTTC
CASSIADSSYEQYF
>TRBV5-4|TRBD1|16|TRBJ1-4|-
TGTGCCACTGAAACGGGACAGGGGGCCCCTAATGAAAAACTGTTTTTT
CATETGQGAPNEKLFF
>TRBV19|TRBD2|18|TRBJ2-2|-
TGTGCCAGTAGTAGGGGACTAGCGGGAGGTCGTGACACCGGGGAGCTGTTTTTT
CASSRGLAGGRDTGELFF
>TRBV3-1/TRBV3-2|TRBD2|16|TRBJ2-7|-
TGTGCCAGCAGCCAATCAATTCTGGCGGGAGGTTCCGAGCAGTACTTC
CASSQSILAGGSEQYF
>TRBV11-2|-|16|TRBJ2-1|-
TGTGCCAGCAGCTCCCTTCGTCGGGGGACCTACAATGAGCAGTTCTTC
CASSSLRRGTYNEQFF
>TRBV6-5|-|13|TRBJ1-5|-
TGTGCCAGCAGTTTCAGGGTCAATCAGCCCCAGCATTTT
CASSFRVNQPQHF
>TRBV18|-|15|TRBJ1-5|-
TGTGCCAGCTCACCCGCCACAGCTAGCAATCAGCCCCAGCATTTT
CASSPATASNQPQHF
>TRBV5-4|TRBD1|16|TRBJ2-1|once
TGTGCCAGCAGTAACCCGGGACAGGGAGGGAACAATGAGCAGTTCTTC
CASSNPGQGGNNEQFF
>TRBV12-3/TRBV12-4|-|13|TRBJ1-1|-
TGTGCCAGCAGTCTAGGTACCCTGAGCGAAGCTTTCTTT
CASSLGTLSEAFF
>TRBV21-1|-|16|TRBJ2-1|-
TGTGCCAGCAGCAAAGCGACTAGCGGGGGATACAATGAGCAGTTCTTC
CASSKATSGGYNEQFF
>TRBV7-8|-|16|TRBJ1-1|-
TGTGCCAGCAGCCCCACTGTCCCTATTTCGGACACTGAAGCTTTCTTT
CASSPTVPISDTEAFF
>TRBV6-5|-|12|TRBJ2-2|-
TGTGCCAGCAGTCGACAGCCCGGGGAGCTGTTTTTT
CASSRQPGELFF
>TRBV5-8|-|17|TRBJ2-1|-
TGTGCCAGCAGCCCCCAGGGAGGGACACTTTACTACAATGAGCAGTTCTTC
CASSPQGGTLYYNEQFF
>TRBV6-6|-|20|TRBJ1-2|-
TGTGCCAGCAGCCCACACTCGGGGGGCTGGGGGTCTTTCAGTTCATATGGCTACACCTTC
CASSPHSGGWGSFSSYGYTF
>TRBV4-2|TRBD1|15|TRBJ1-5|-
TGTGCCAGCAGCCAAGATCGGCAGGGGGTTGGGCCCCAGCATTTT
CASSQDRQGVGPQHF
>TRBV10-1|-|13|TRBJ1-1|-
TGCGCCAGCAGTGAAAAGGATAACACTGAAGCTTTCTTT
CASSEKDNTEAFF
>TRBV3-1/TRBV3-2|-|12|TRBJ2-1|-
TGTGCCAGCAGCACAGGTTGGGATGAGCAGTTCTTC
CASSTGWDEQFF
>TRBV28|-|14|TRBJ1-2|-
TGTGCCAGCAGAACGGGACTGGGATTGTATGGCTACACCTTC
CASRTGLGLYGYTF
>TRBV11-2|TRBD2|16|TRBJ2-2|-
TGTGCCAGCAGCCCCGTCGGTTTAGCGGGATCCGGGGAGCTGTTTTTT
CASSPVGLAGSGELFF
>TRBV5-8|-|16|TRBJ2-6|once
TGTGCCAGCAGCTCGATTGGGGTCTCGGGGGCCAACGTCCTGACTTTC
CASSSIGVSGANVLTF
>TRBV6-5|-|15|TRBJ1-5|-
TGTGCCAGCACCTTGGGGAGGGATGGCAATCAGCCCCAGCATTTT
CASTLGRDGNQPQHF
>TRBV9|-|14|TRBJ2-2|-
TGTGCCAGCAGCGTTCGGGTTCCTGGCGGGGAGCTGTTTTTT
CASSVRVPGGELFF
>TRBV6-2/TRBV6-3|-|14|TRBJ2-1|-
TGTGCCAGCAGTCCCCCGGACAACTACAATGAGCAGTTCTTC
CASSPPDNYNEQFF
>TRBV6-5|-|16|TRBJ1-1|-
TGTGCCAGCAGTTACTCCCGCCCCCGACGGAGCACTGAAGCTTTCTTT
CASSYSRPRRSTEAFF
>TRBV5-1|TRBD2|15|TRBJ2-7|-
TGCGCCAGCAGCCCGGGACTAGCGGGAGAGGACGAGCAGTACTTC
CASSPGLAGEDEQYF
>TRBV14|-|16|TRBJ2-3|once
TGTGCCAGCAGCCACCTTACTGGGAGAATTACAGATACGCAGTATTTT
CASSHLTGRITDTQYF
>TRBV7-9|-|15|TRBJ1-4|-
TGTGCCAGCAGCTTCAATCCCGTGATTAATGAAAAACTGTTTTTT
CASSFNPVINEKLFF
>TRBV6-7|TRBD2|18|TRBJ2-7|-
TGTGCCAGCAGTTATCTTGGTAGCGGGAGGGCCGGCAGATACGAGCAGTACTTC
CASSYLGSGRAGRYEQYF
>TRBV19|TRBD2|14|TRBJ2-7|-
TGTGCCAGTAGTTGGGCTAGCGGGACCTACGAGCAGTACTTC
CASSWASGTYEQYF
>TRBV7-6|TRBD2|15|TRBJ2-7|-
TGTGCCAGCAGCTGGAGCGGACTCCGGGGGGGGGAGCAGTACTTC
CASSWSGLRGGEQYF
>TRBV5-4|-|15|TRBJ2-1|-
TGTGCCAGCAGAAAGGGCCTTGTAGGAGGCGATGAGCAGTTCTTC
CASRKGLVGGDEQFF
>TRBV28|TRBD1|16|TRBJ1-5|few
TGTGCCAGCAGCCGGGACAGCCAGAAGTGGAATCAGCCCCAGCATTTT
CASSRDSQKWNQPQHF
>TRBV7-6|-|15|TRBJ2-1|-
TGTGCCAGCACTTCAGGGGACGGGTCCTACAATGAGCAGTTCTTC
CASTSGDGSYNEQFF
>TRBV28|-|12|TRBJ2-1|-
TGTGCCAGCTTGGGACTGTACAATGAGCAGTTCTTC
CASLGLYNEQFF